These T cell receptor beta chains were read from a single sample in a study of T cells in Graves' hyperthyroidism and ophthalmopathy. One entry per CDR3 protein, called by TCRdb with MiXCR from the multiplex PCR reads. The repertoire consists of around 250,000 distinct CDR3 sequences, with roughly 14% occurring once and the leading ten covering about 14%. Sequencing was performed on blood. Receptors were obtained from a woman aged 35 to 49 with Graves' hyperthyroidism that later progressed to Graves' ophthalmopathy. Both conserved end residues are trimmed from each CDR3.

CDR3 length,V gene,J gene,CDR3 protein
14,TRBV20-1,TRBJ1-5,SADQPGQSLNQPQH
14,TRBV5-6,TRBJ2-2,ASSFWVLANTGELF
13,TRBV6-1,TRBJ2-2,ASSAISGGTGELF
12,TRBV5-1,TRBJ2-7,ASSLGETGYEQY
11,TRBV2,TRBJ1-2,ASSEGGSYGYT
13,TRBV19,TRBJ2-7,ASSTLAGGEEEQY
16,TRBV20-1,TRBJ2-1,SARDYWASGSSYNEQF
12,TRBV4-1,TRBJ1-2,ASSQVWRGPGYT
12,TRBV7-9,TRBJ2-1,ASSLTLSYNEQF
13,TRBV19,TRBJ2-1,ASRPPSGGRYEQF
11,TRBV6-1,TRBJ2-1,ASSDPYGNEQF
10,TRBV15,TRBJ1-2,ATSRQEYGYT
14,TRBV14,TRBJ2-5,ASSLDVGQIQETQY
13,TRBV15,TRBJ2-1,ATSTEGGGSDEQF
11,TRBV10-3,TRBJ1-1,AISGGRDTEAF
15,TRBV6-1,TRBJ1-4,ASSEFQGELLNEKLF
9,TRBV20-1,TRBJ1-2,SASGGYGYT
14,TRBV6-2/TRBV6-3,TRBJ1-5,ASSTTEGQVNQPQH
17,TRBV28,TRBJ2-1,ASSLPTDRVESSYNEQF
12,TRBV3-1,TRBJ1-4,ASSPTVGDEKLF
10,TRBV18,TRBJ2-7,ASSPDSGEQY
12,TRBV7-2,TRBJ2-1,ASSLAAGANEQF
13,TRBV20-1,TRBJ2-7,SASLSPTDTNEQY
14,TRBV25-1,TRBJ2-2,ASSANSGQKTGELF
13,TRBV3-1,TRBJ1-6,ASSPRADAWSPLH
14,TRBV11-2,TRBJ2-4,ASSRTAATLKNIQY
12,TRBV20-1,TRBJ2-1,SASPMPQTNEQF
10,TRBV7-2,TRBJ2-3,ASNPGADTQY
12,TRBV28,TRBJ1-1,TSSSGQGGTEAS
12,TRBV12-3/TRBV12-4,TRBJ1-2,ASSPGQGWYGYT
13,TRBV3-1,TRBJ2-3,ASRLLADRRLTQY
13,TRBV13,TRBJ1-2,ASRMVWDRSYGYT
12,TRBV4-1,TRBJ2-5,ASSRLAGLETQY
10,TRBV3-1,TRBJ2-7,ASSLGRVEQY
13,TRBV5-1,TRBJ1-3,ASSLGSGIGNTIY
16,TRBV5-1,TRBJ2-2,ASSLDVRGSAVPGELF
12,TRBV30,TRBJ2-1,AWTRDNGPHEQF
12,TRBV29-1,TRBJ2-5,SVEFTGLGETQY
10,TRBV10-3,TRBJ2-5,AISESPETQY
13,TRBV7-9,TRBJ1-5,ASSLAGDGNQPQH
12,TRBV10-3,TRBJ1-2,AISGTGADYGYT
13,TRBV7-2,TRBJ2-7,ASSSPGQSTYEQY
15,TRBV10-3,TRBJ2-2,AISEMWTGGFAGELF
14,TRBV5-1,TRBJ2-5,ASSAGIRMTDETQY
15,TRBV7-9,TRBJ2-1,ASSPTTPGLENNEQF
11,TRBV2,TRBJ1-5,ASSGDRSQPQH
11,TRBV6-1,TRBJ1-1,ASLVGGIFEAF
12,TRBV12-3/TRBV12-4,TRBJ1-2,ASSSGTAGYGYT
13,TRBV10-3,TRBJ2-3,ASQRGSSEPDTQY
11,TRBV11-2,TRBJ2-1,ASSTVKRNEQF
13,TRBV27,TRBJ1-5,ASRLGGRRSQPQH
12,TRBV5-1,TRBJ1-2,ASSLGSELGGYT
11,TRBV4-1,TRBJ1-1,ASSQERKYEAF
12,TRBV5-6,TRBJ2-2,ASSLGLADGELF
13,TRBV24-1,TRBJ2-3,ATSDLVGHTDTQY
13,TRBV28,TRBJ2-2,ASSPHDRATGELF
16,TRBV4-1,TRBJ2-4,ASSQDSLAGGPPSIQY
14,TRBV2,TRBJ1-4,ASSGRHHSRNEKLF
12,TRBV10-2,TRBJ1-2,ASAGTGIFYGYT